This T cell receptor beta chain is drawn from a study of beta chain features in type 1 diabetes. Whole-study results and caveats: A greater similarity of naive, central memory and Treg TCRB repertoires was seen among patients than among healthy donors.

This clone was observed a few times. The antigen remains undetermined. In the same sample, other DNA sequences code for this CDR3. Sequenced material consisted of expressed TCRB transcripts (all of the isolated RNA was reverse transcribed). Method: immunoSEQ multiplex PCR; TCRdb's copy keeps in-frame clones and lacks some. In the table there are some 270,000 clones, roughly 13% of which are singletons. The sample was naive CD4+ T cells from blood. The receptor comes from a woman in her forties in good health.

The CDR3 sequence is CASSAGQGGYNEQFF. The CDR3 DNA reads TGCGCCAGCAGCGCAGGACAGGGGGGGTACAATGAGCAGTTCTTC. The chain couples TRBV5-1 to TRBJ2-1; 10 bases map to TRBD1. Germline lookup yields CDR1 SGHRS and CDR2 YFSETQ. The CDR3 consists of 15 residues. The V segment lost 4 bases and the J segment 4 bases; nucleotides outside the gene matches: 5.